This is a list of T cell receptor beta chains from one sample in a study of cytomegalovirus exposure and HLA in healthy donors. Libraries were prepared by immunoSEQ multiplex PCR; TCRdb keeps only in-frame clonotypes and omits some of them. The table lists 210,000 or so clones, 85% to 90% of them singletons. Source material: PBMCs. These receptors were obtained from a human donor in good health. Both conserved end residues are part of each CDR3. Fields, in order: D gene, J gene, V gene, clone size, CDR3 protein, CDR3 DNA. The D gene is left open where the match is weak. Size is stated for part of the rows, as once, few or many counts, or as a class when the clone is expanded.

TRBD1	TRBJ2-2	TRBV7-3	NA	CASSFSGGNTGELFF	TGTGCCAGCAGCTTCTCAGGGGGTAATACCGGGGAGCTGTTTTTT
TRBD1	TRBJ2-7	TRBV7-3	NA	CASSLGQGTYEQYF	TGTGCCAGCAGCCTGGGACAGGGGACTTACGAGCAGTACTTC
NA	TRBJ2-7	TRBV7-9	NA	CSSSSRFDRSYEQYF	TGTTCCAGCAGCTCCCGTTTCGACAGATCCTACGAGCAGTACTTC
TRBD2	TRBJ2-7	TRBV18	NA	CASSQNGGRANEQYF	TGTGCCAGCTCACAGAATGGCGGGAGGGCTAACGAGCAGTACTTC
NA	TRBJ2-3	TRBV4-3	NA	CASSQGFRSGRVGSGTDTQYF	TGCGCCAGCAGCCAAGGTTTTAGATCGGGGAGAGTTGGGAGCGGCACAGATACGCAGTATTTT
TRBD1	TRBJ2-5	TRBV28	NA	CASSHLDRGRETQYF	TGTGCCAGCAGTCACCTCGACAGGGGAAGGGAGACCCAGTACTTC
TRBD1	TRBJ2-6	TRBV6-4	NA	CASSEDRAGANVLTF	TGTGCCAGCAGCGAGGACAGGGCTGGGGCCAACGTCCTGACTTTC
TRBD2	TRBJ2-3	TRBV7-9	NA	CSSTLEPTSIATDTQYF	TGTTCCAGCACCTTAGAGCCGACTAGCATTGCGACAGATACGCAGTATTTT
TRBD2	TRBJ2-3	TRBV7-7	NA	CASSRLPASGMLVDTQYF	TGTGCTAGCAGCCGCCTGCCGGCTAGCGGGATGTTAGTGGATACGCAGTATTTT
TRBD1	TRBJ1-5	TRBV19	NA	CASSIVGDRALRNQPQHF	TGTGCCAGTAGTATAGTAGGGGACAGGGCTTTGAGGAATCAGCCCCAGCATTTT
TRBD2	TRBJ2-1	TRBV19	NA	CASSHRGGSSYNEQFF	TGTGCCAGTAGTCATCGAGGCGGGAGCTCCTACAATGAGCAGTTCTTC
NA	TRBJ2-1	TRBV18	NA	CASSPRGTNNEQFF	TGTGCCAGCTCACCACGGGGGACAAACAATGAGCAGTTCTTC
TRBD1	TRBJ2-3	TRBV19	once	CASSRRQGRGSDTQYF	TGTGCCAGTAGTAGAAGACAGGGGCGCGGTTCAGATACGCAGTATTTT
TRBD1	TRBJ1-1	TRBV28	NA	CASSPGQATNTEAFF	TGTGCCAGCAGTCCCGGACAGGCGACGAACACTGAAGCTTTCTTT
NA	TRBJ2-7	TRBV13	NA	CASSFELYEQYF	TGTGCCAGCAGCTTCGAGTTGTACGAGCAGTACTTC
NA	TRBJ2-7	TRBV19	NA	CASSIGQSVVYEQYF	TGTGCCAGTAGTATAGGACAGAGCGTAGTCTACGAGCAGTACTTC
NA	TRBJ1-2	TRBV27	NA	CASSLRGAGTIIYGYTF	TGTGCCAGCAGTTTAAGAGGGGCAGGGACAATTATCTATGGCTACACCTTC
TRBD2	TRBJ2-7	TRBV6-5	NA	CASSYSFVAGGAEQYF	TGTGCCAGCAGTTACTCGTTTGTAGCGGGAGGGGCCGAGCAGTACTTC
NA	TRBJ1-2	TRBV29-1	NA	CSVEAPRFGGNEAYTF	TGCAGCGTTGAGGCCCCACGGTTTGGGGGCAACGAGGCCTACACCTTC
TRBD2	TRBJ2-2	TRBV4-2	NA	CASSQFHNLAGVNTGELFF	TGTGCCAGCAGCCAGTTCCATAACCTAGCGGGAGTTAACACCGGGGAGCTGTTTTTT
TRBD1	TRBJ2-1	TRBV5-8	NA	CASTLVRGWNEQFF	TGTGCCAGCACCCTCGTCAGGGGGTGGAATGAGCAGTTCTTC
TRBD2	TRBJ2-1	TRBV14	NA	CASSQGRGGSSYNEQFF	TGTGCCAGCAGCCAAGGGCGTGGCGGGAGCTCCTACAATGAGCAGTTCTTC
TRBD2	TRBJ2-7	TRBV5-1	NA	CASSLERGNHEQYF	TGCGCCAGCAGCCTGGAGCGGGGAAATCACGAGCAGTACTTC
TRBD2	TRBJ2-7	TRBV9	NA	CASSLGLAGAYEQYF	TGTGCCAGCAGCCTCGGACTAGCGGGAGCCTACGAGCAGTACTTC
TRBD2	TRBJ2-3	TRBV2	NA	CASKREGGSTDTQYF	TGTGCCAGCAAGAGGGAGGGCGGGAGCACAGATACGCAGTATTTT
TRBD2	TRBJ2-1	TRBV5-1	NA	CASSISGNSYNEQFF	TGCGCCAGCAGCATCAGCGGGAACTCCTACAATGAGCAGTTCTTC
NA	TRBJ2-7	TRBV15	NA	CATSTPVFKRPYEQYF	TGTGCCACCAGCACACCCGTTTTCAAGAGGCCCTACGAGCAGTACTTC
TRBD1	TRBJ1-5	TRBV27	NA	CASSLSGQTNQPQHF	TGTGCCAGCAGTTTATCGGGACAGACCAATCAGCCCCAGCATTTT
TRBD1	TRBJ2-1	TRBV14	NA	CASSQVPLGQVSNEQFF	TGTGCCAGCAGCCAAGTCCCTTTAGGACAGGTTTCCAATGAGCAGTTCTTC
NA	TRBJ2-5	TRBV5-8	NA	CASSRSQETQYF	TGTGCCAGCAGTCGTTCCCAAGAGACCCAGTACTTC
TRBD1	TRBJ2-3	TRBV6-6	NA	CASTLGTGAADTQYF	TGTGCCAGCACCTTAGGGACAGGGGCCGCAGATACGCAGTATTTT
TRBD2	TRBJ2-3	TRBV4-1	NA	CASSQEGGLAAADTQYF	TGCGCCAGCAGCCAAGAAGGAGGTCTAGCGGCCGCAGATACGCAGTATTTT
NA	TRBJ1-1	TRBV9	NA	CASSTHLRSEAFF	TGTGCCAGCAGCACCCATCTGCGTTCTGAAGCTTTCTTT
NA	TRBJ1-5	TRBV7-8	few	CASSLVRTRTLNQPQHF	TGTGCCAGCAGCTTAGTTAGAACACGGACTCTAAATCAGCCCCAGCATTTT
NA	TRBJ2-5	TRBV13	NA	CASSATRGSGPYQETQYF	TGTGCCAGCAGCGCTACTAGGGGTAGCGGACCGTACCAAGAGACCCAGTACTTC
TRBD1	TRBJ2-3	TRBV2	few	CAGRGRDRPSTDTQYF	TGTGCCGGCAGGGGTCGGGACAGGCCTAGCACAGATACGCAGTATTTT
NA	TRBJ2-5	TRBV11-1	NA	CASSWRGGETQYF	TGTGCCAGCAGCTGGAGGGGAGGAGAGACCCAGTACTTC
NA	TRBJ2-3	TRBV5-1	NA	CASSLSGSSTDTQYF	TGCGCCAGCAGCTTGTCAGGATCTAGCACAGATACGCAGTATTTT
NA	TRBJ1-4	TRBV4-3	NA	CASSQGVATNEKLFF	TGCGCCAGCAGCCAAGGAGTTGCAACTAATGAAAAACTGTTTTTT
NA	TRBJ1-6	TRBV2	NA	CASSTEQNSPLHF	TGTGCCAGCAGTACAGAGCAGAATTCACCCCTCCACTTT
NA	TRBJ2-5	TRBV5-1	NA	CASSLGPIQETQYF	TGCGCCAGCAGCTTGGGGCCGATACAAGAGACCCAGTACTTC
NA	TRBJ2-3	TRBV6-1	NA	CASSETWRYTDTQYF	TGTGCCAGCAGTGAAACTTGGCGGTACACAGATACGCAGTATTTT
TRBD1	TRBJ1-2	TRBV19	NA	CATTGGDGYTF	TGTGCCACGACAGGGGGCGATGGCTACACCTTC
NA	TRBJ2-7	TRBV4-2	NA	CASSQDGSSYEQYF	TGTGCCAGCAGCCAAGACGGGTCTTCCTACGAGCAGTACTTC
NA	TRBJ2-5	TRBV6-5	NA	CASSYQQGGRETQYF	TGTGCCAGCAGTTACCAACAGGGAGGGAGAGAGACCCAGTACTTC
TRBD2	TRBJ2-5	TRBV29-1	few	CSVVGLAGGRETQYF	TGCAGCGTGGTGGGGCTAGCGGGGGGTAGGGAGACCCAGTACTTC
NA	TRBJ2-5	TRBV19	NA	CASSNWRATETQYF	TGTGCCAGTAGTAATTGGAGGGCCACAGAGACCCAGTACTTC
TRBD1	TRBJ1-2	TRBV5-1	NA	CASSRGTGGENYGYTF	TGCGCCAGCAGCAGGGGGACAGGGGGCGAGAACTATGGCTACACCTTC
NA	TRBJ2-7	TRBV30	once	CAWSHSYEQYF	TGTGCCTGGAGTCACTCCTACGAGCAGTACTTC
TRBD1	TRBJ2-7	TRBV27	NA	CASYAPHRGLHEQYF	TGTGCCAGCTACGCCCCGCACAGGGGGCTCCACGAGCAGTACTTC
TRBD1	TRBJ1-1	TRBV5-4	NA	CASSRPGTGTEAFF	TGTGCCAGCAGCCGTCCCGGGACAGGGACTGAAGCTTTCTTT
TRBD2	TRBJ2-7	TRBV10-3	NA	CAISELLAGGPGAYEQYF	TGTGCCATCAGTGAGTTGCTAGCGGGAGGGCCGGGGGCCTACGAGCAGTACTTC
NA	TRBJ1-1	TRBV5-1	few	CASRTGLNTEAFF	TGCGCCTCAAGAACAGGGTTGAACACTGAAGCTTTCTTT
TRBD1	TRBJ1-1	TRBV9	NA	CASSKGTGGTEAFF	TGTGCCAGCAGCAAAGGGACAGGGGGAACTGAAGCTTTCTTT
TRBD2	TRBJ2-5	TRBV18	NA	CASSPRLGGTNQETQYF	TGTGCCAGCTCACCCCGGCTAGGAGGGACTAATCAAGAGACCCAGTACTTC